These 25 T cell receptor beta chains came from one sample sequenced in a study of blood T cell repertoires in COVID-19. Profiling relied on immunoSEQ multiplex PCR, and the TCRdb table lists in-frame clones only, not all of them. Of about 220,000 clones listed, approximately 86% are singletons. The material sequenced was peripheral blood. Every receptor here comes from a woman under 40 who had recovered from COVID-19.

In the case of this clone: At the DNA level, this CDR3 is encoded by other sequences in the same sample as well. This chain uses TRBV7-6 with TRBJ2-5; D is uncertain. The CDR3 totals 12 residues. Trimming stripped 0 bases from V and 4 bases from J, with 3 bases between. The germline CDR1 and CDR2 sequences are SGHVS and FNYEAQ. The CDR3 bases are TGTGCCAGCAGCTTAGCCGGAGAGACCCAGTACTTC. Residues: CASSLAGETQYF.

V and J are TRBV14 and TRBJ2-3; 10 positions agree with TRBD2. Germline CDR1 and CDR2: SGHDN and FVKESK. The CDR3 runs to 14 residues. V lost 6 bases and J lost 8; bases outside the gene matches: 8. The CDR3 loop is CASSLTSGVGTQYF. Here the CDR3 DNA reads TGTGCCAGCAGTCTTACTAGCGGGGTCGGTACGCAGTATTTT.

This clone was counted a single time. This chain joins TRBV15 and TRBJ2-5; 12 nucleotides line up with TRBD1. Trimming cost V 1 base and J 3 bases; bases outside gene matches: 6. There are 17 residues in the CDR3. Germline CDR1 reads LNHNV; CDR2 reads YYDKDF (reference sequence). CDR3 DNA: TGTGCCACCAGCAGAGGGGGACAGGGGGCGAGAAAAGAGACCCAGTACTTC. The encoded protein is CATSRGGQGARKETQYF.

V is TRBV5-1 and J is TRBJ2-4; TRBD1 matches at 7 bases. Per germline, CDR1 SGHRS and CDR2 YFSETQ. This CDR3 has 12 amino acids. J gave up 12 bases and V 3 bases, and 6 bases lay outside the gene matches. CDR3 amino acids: CASSSTGLGQYF. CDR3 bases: TGCGCCAGCAGCTCGACAGGGCTGGGTCAGTACTTC.

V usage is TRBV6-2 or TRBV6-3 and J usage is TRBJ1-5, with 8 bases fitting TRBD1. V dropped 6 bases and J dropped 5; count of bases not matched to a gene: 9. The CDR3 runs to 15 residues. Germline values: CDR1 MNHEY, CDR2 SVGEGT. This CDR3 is CASSIGQGRDQPQHF. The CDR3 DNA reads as TGTGCCAGCAGCATCGGACAGGGACGCGATCAGCCCCAGCATTTT.

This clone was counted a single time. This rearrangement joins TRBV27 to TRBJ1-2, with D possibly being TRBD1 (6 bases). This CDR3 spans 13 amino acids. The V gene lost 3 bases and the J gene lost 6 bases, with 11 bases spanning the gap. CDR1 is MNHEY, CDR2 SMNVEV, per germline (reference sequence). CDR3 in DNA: TGTGCCAGCAGTTTGGGGGGGCTAAATGGCTACACCTTC. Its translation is CASSLGGLNGYTF.

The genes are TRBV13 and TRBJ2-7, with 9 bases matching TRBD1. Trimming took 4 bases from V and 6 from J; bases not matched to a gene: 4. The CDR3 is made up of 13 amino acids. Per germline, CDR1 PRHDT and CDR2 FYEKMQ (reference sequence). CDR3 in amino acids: CASSSTGGGEQYF. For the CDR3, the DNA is TGTGCCAGCAGCTCGACAGGGGGAGGCGAGCAGTACTTC. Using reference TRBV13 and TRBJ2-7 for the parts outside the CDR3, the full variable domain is AAGVIQSPRHLIKEKRETATLKCYPIPRHDTVYWYQQGPGQDPQFLISFYEKMQSDKGSIPDRFSAQQFSDYHSELNMSSLELGDSALYFCASSSTGGGEQYFGPGTRLTVT.

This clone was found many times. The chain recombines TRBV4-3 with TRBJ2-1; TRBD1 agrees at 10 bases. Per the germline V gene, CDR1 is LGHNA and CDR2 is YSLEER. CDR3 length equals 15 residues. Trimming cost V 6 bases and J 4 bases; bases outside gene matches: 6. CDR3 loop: CASRARTGGYNEQFF. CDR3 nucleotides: TGCGCCAGCAGGGCCCGGACAGGGGGATACAATGAGCAGTTCTTC.

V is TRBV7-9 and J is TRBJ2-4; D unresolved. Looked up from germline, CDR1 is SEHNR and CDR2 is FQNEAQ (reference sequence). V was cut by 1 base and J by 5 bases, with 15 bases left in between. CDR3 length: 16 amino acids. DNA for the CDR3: TGTGCCAGCAGCTTAGTCCGGAGAACGGCGGAAAACATTCAGTACTTC. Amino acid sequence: CASSLVRRTAENIQYF.

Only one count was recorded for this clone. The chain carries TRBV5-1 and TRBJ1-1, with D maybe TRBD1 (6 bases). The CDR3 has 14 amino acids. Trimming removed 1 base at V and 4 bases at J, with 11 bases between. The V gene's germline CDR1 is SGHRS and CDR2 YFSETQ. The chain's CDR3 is CASSLNRATTEAFF. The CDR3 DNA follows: TGCGCCAGCAGCTTGAACAGGGCCACCACTGAAGCTTTCTTT.

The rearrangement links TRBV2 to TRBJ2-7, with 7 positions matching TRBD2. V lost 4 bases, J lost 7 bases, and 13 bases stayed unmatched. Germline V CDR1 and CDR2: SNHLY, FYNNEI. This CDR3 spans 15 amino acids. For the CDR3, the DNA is TGTGCCAGCAGTGGGGATCCCGGGGGGATGGGGGAGCAGTACTTC. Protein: CASSGDPGGMGEQYF.

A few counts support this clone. CDR3 protein: CASSSPAGGPTGELFF. The CDR3 region has the DNA TGTGCCAGCAGCTCCCCAGCGGGGGGGCCCACCGGGGAGCTGTTTTTT. The rearrangement links TRBV7-3 to TRBJ2-2; TRBD2 matches at 10 bases. With 4 bases clipped from V and 4 bases from J, the junction kept 6 bases outside the gene matches. This CDR3 region has 16 residues. Germline V gene sequence: CDR1 SGHTA, CDR2 FQGTGA.

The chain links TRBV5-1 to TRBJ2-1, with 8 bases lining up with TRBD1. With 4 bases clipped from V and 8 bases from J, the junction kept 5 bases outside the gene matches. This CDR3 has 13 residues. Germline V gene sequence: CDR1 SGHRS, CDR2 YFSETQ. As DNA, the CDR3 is TGCGCCAGCAGCGTGGACAGGGTCGATGAGCAGTTCTTC. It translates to CASSVDRVDEQFF.

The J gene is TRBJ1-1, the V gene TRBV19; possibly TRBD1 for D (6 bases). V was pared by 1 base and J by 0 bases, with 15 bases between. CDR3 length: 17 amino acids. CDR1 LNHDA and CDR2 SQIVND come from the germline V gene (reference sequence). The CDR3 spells CASSIVRAGTLNTEAFF. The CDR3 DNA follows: TGTGCCAGTAGTATAGTCAGGGCAGGGACATTGAACACTGAAGCTTTCTTT.

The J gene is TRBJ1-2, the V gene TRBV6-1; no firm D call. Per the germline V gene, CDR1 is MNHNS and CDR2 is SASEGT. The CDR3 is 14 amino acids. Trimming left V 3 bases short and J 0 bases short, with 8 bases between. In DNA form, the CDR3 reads TGTGCCAGCAGTGATATGGGAGCTAACTATGGCTACACCTTC. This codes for CASSDMGANYGYTF.

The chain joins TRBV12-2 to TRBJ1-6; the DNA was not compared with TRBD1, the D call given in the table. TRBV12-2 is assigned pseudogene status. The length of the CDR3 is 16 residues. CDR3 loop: CASRLVSDSRNSPLHF. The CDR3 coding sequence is TGTGCAAGTCGCTTAGTATCCGACAGTCGTAATTCACCCCTCCACTTT.

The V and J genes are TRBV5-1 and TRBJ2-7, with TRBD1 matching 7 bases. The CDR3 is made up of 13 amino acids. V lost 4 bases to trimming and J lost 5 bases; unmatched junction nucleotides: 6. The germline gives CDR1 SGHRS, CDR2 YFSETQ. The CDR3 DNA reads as TGCGCCAGCAGCCCTGGGACAGCCCACGAGCAGTACTTC. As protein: CASSPGTAHEQYF.

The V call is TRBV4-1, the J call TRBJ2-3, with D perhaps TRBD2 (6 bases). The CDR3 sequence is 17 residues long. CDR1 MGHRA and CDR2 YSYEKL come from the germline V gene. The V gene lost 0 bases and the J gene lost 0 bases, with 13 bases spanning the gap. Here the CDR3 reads CASSQDGGGASTDTQYF. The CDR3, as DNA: TGCGCCAGCAGCCAAGATGGTGGCGGGGCTAGCACAGATACGCAGTATTTT.

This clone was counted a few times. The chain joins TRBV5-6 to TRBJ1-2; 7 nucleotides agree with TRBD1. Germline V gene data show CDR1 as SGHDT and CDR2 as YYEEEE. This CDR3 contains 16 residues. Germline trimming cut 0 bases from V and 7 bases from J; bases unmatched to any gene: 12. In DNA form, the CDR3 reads TGTGCCAGCAGCTTGGGGACAGGTCGGCGAGGGGGTGGCTACACCTTC. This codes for CASSLGTGRRGGGYTF.

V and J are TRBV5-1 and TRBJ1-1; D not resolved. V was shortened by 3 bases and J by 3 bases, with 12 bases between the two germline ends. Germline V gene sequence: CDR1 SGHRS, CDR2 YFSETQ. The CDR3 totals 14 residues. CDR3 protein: CASSSDLSDTEAFF. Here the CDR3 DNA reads TGCGCCAGCAGCTCGGACTTAAGTGACACTGAAGCTTTCTTT.

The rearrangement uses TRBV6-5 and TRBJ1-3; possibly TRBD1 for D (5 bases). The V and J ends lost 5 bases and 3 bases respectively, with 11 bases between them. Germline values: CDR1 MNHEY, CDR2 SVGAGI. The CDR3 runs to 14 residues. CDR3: CASSPGPGGNTIYF. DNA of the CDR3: TGTGCCAGCAGTCCAGGGCCCGGTGGAAACACCATATATTTT.

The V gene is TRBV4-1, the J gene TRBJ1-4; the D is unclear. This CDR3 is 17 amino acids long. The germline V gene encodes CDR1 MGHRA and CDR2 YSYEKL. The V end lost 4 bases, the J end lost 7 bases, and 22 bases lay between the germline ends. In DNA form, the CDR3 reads TGCGCCAGCAGCCTGCCCCGGGAGTCCGCGTTAACTGAAAAACTGTTTTTT. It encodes CASSLPRESALTEKLFF.

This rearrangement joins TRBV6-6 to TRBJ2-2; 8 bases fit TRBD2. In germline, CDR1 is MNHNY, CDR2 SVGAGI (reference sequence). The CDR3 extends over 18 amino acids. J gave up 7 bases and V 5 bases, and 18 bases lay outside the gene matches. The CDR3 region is CASSPRPVAGSQVGELFF. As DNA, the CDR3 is TGTGCCAGCAGTCCTCGTCCTGTAGCGGGGAGCCAGGTCGGGGAGCTGTTTTTT.

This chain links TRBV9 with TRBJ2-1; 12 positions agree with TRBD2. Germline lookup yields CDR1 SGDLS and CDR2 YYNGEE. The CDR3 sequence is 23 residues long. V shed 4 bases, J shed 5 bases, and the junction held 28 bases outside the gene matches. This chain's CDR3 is CASSTSGASGGAGLVNYHNEQFF. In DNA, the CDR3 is TGTGCCAGCAGCACGAGTGGGGCTAGCGGGGGGGCCGGTTTAGTGAATTACCACAATGAGCAGTTCTTC.

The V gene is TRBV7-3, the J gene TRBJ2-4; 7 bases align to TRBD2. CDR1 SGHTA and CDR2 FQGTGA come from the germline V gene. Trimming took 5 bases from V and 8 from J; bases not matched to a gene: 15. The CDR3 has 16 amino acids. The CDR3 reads CASSGLLAATLDIQYF. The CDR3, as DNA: TGTGCCAGCAGCGGACTCCTAGCGGCTACTTTGGACATTCAGTACTTC.